The 26 T cell receptor beta chains reported below all come from one sample, sequenced in a study of Ad26.COV2.S vaccination and SARS-CoV-2 variants (dated by TCRdb to about 2021). The library was made by the immunoSEQ multiplex PCR assay. What TCRdb holds here is the immuneACCESS table cut down to in-frame rearrangements. Part of the clones is not present; checked against another copy, under half of the missing clones reflect an unresolved V gene, and the others are unexplained. Here the sample has nearly 400,000 clones; over 75% occur a single time. Around 1.8% of the sample rests with the top ten. Interpreted using the paper, the treatment or condition label stands for: about 20 received Ad26.COV2.S at low or high dose, single or two shots; several received placebo; per-sample allocation not given. Repertoires of vaccine and placebo recipients were sequenced from samples taken on day 63 after the first injection.

The sample in question was peripheral blood, obtained in a trial of Ad26.COV2.S vaccine versus placebo. These receptor sequences come from a person between 18 and 65 years old who received the Ad26.COV2.S COVID-19 vaccine or a placebo.

The sample holds one count of this clone. V usage is TRBV5-1 and J usage is TRBJ2-1; 8 nucleotides agree with TRBD2. Germline trimming cut 5 bases from V and 6 bases from J; bases unmatched to any gene: 13. The CDR3 sequence is 16 residues long. From germline, CDR1 is SGHRS and CDR2 YFSETQ. CDR3 amino acids: CASRGGSRTSFNEQFF. The CDR3 DNA reads TGCGCCAGCAGGGGGGGAAGTAGGACTAGCTTCAATGAGCAGTTCTTC. Based on the CDR3 plus reference TRBV5-1 and TRBJ2-1, the full variable domain is KAGVTQTPRYLIKTRGQQVTLSCSPISGHRSVSWYQQTPGQGLQFLFEYFSETQRNKGNFPGRFSGRQFSNSRSEMNVSTLELGDSALYLCASRGGSRTSFNEQFFGPGTRLTVL.

The genes are TRBV28 and TRBJ1-3; 8 positions match TRBD1. Trimming at V came to 5 bases and at J to 7 bases, leaving 13 bases not matched to a gene. This CDR3 contains 16 residues. Germline-derived CDR1 and CDR2 are MDHEN and SYDVKM. CDR3 amino acids: CASSAPGGALRNTIYF. CDR3 bases: TGTGCCAGCAGTGCACCAGGGGGCGCGTTGCGGAACACCATATATTTT.

The chain has TRBV30 and TRBJ1-2, with 9 bases lining up with TRBD1. The CDR3 consists of 13 residues. V lost 5 bases and J lost 4; bases outside the gene matches: 5. Germline V lookup: CDR1 GTSNPN, CDR2 SVGIG (reference sequence). The CDR3 is CAWVGQGFYGYTF. In nucleotides, the CDR3 is TGTGCCTGGGTAGGACAGGGGTTCTATGGCTACACCTTC.

V is TRBV11-2 and J is TRBJ2-7; maybe TRBD2 (6 bases). Germline CDR1 SGHAT, CDR2 FQNNGV. Trimming left V 10 bases short and J 1 base short, with 14 bases between. The length of the CDR3 is 13 residues. CDR3 bases: TGTGCCACCGGCCGTGGGGGGTCCTACGAGCAGTACTTC. Translating gives CATGRGGSYEQYF.

The chain has TRBV5-1 and TRBJ2-3, with D unresolved. The CDR3 length is 14 residues. V lost 2 bases and J lost 3, with 10 bases in between. The germline V gene has CDR1 SGHRS and CDR2 YFSETQ. The CDR3 loop is CASSFASSTDTQYF. The CDR3 DNA is TGCGCCAGCAGCTTCGCTAGTTCTACAGATACGCAGTATTTT. Filled out from reference TRBV5-1 and TRBJ2-3, the complete variable domain reads KAGVTQTPRYLIKTRGQQVTLSCSPISGHRSVSWYQQTPGQGLQFLFEYFSETQRNKGNFPGRFSGRQFSNSRSEMNVSTLELGDSALYLCASSFASSTDTQYFGPGTRLTVL.

The chain recombines TRBV7-9 with TRBJ1-1, with 10 bases identical to TRBD1. Germline CDR1 is SEHNR and CDR2 is FQNEAQ (reference sequence). The CDR3 covers 14 residues. The trim removed 8 bases at V and 7 bases at J, leaving 10 bases unmatched. The CDR3 DNA sequence: TGTGCCAGCCGGGGGGGACAGGGGTTTCATGAAGCTTTCTTT. It is translated as CASRGGQGFHEAFF.

A remark on this clone: Other nucleotide sequences in the sample specify the same CDR3. V gene TRBV18 combines with J gene TRBJ2-7; TRBD1 matches 7 bases. This CDR3 has 14 amino acids. V gave up 1 base and J gave up 2 bases; unmatched junction bases: 2. Per the germline V gene, CDR1 is KGHSH and CDR2 is LQKENI. In nucleotides, the CDR3 is TGTGCCAGCTCACCACGACAGGGCCCCTACGAGCAGTACTTC. As protein: CASSPRQGPYEQYF.

The rearrangement joins TRBV6-5 to TRBJ1-3; D call uncertain. Trimming took off 4 bases at V and 2 bases at J, with 3 bases between the two ends. This CDR3 spans 12 amino acids. Per germline, CDR1 MNHEY and CDR2 SVGAGI. The CDR3 spells CASSSTGNTIYF. The CDR3, as DNA: TGTGCCAGCAGTTCTACTGGAAACACCATATATTTT.

V usage is TRBV18 and J usage is TRBJ2-1, with 12 positions matching TRBD2. From germline, CDR1 is KGHSH and CDR2 LQKENI. With V trimmed by 2 bases and J by 5 bases, 4 bases remained unmatched. This CDR3 is built from 16 residues. The CDR3 here is CASSPRTSGINNEQFF. The CDR3 nucleotides read TGTGCCAGCTCACCAAGGACTAGCGGGATCAACAATGAGCAGTTCTTC.

The chain carries TRBV10-3 and TRBJ2-1; D perhaps matches TRBD2 (5 bases). CDR3 size: 14 residues. The germline V and J ends were trimmed by 6 bases and 4 bases, with 13 bases remaining between them. Per germline, CDR1 ENHRY and CDR2 SYGVKD. Written as DNA, the CDR3 is TGTGCCATCAGGCCGGACTCCGCTTACAATGAGCAGTTCTTC. This sequence encodes CAIRPDSAYNEQFF.

This chain uses TRBV5-1 with TRBJ2-7, with TRBD2 matching 9 bases. With V trimmed by 0 bases and J by 6 bases, 4 bases remained unmatched. The CDR3 length is 14 residues. The germline V gene encodes CDR1 SGHRS and CDR2 YFSETQ. As DNA, the CDR3 is TGCGCCAGCAGCTTGGTAGCGGGGGTACGCGAGCAGTACTTC. The encoded protein is CASSLVAGVREQYF.

The chain links TRBV10-3 to TRBJ1-5; unclear D gene. Germline CDR1 is ENHRY and CDR2 is SYGVKD. CDR3 length: 16 amino acids. With 0 bases removed from V and 0 bases from J, the gap between germline ends came to 9 bases. The CDR3, as DNA: TGTGCCATCAGTGAGTCTCAGCCCTTTAGCAATCAGCCCCAGCATTTT. Its translation is CAISESQPFSNQPQHF.

V is TRBV5-1 and J is TRBJ1-2; 10 nucleotides agree with TRBD1. Trimming at V came to 5 bases and at J to 5 bases, leaving 9 bases not matched to a gene. Looked up from germline, CDR1 is SGHRS and CDR2 is YFSETQ. The CDR3 is made up of 15 amino acids. As DNA, the CDR3 is TGCGCCAGCAGTTCGACAGGGGGCAAGTGGTATGGCTACACCTTC. Translated, it gives CASSSTGGKWYGYTF.

This CDR3 reads CASSRTIQETQYF. In nucleotides, the CDR3 is TGTGCCAGCAGCCGGACAATCCAAGAGACCCAGTACTTC. The chain uses TRBV11-2 and TRBJ2-5, with D perhaps matching TRBD1 (5 bases). The V gene's germline CDR1 is SGHAT and CDR2 FQNNGV. The CDR3 runs to 13 residues. The V end lost 5 bases, the J end lost 1 base, and 8 bases lay between the germline ends.

The V call is TRBV6-5, the J call TRBJ1-6; weak D call: TRBD1 (5 bases). CDR1 is MNHEY and CDR2 is SVGAGI in the germline V gene. This CDR3 region has 16 residues. The ends were cut back, 2 bases at V and 8 bases at J, with 16 bases in the middle. This CDR3 is CASSYKLPGSDSPLHF. The DNA of the CDR3 is TGTGCCAGCAGTTACAAACTCCCAGGGTCAGATTCACCCCTCCACTTT.

This clone was detected only once. J is TRBJ2-4 and V is TRBV9; TRBD2 might be the D (5 bases). CDR1 and CDR2 from the germline V gene are SGDLS and YYNGEE. The CDR3 covers 15 residues. Trimming stripped 0 bases from V and 3 bases from J, with 10 bases between. The CDR3 loop is CASSVEPGGKNIQYF. CDR3 sequence (DNA): TGTGCCAGCAGCGTAGAACCCGGAGGCAAAAACATTCAGTACTTC. Full variable domain (outside the CDR3, taken from reference TRBV9 and TRBJ2-4): DSGVTQTPKHLITATGQRVTLRCSPRSGDLSVYWYQQSLDQGLQFLIQYYNGEERAKGNILERFSAQQFPDLHSELNLSSLELGDSALYFCASSVEPGGKNIQYFGAGTRLSVL.

This sequence joins TRBV5-1 and TRBJ1-2; D is possibly TRBD1 (5 bases). CDR3 length equals 14 residues. With 5 bases removed from V and 7 bases from J, the gap between germline ends came to 18 bases. The germline V gene has CDR1 SGHRS and CDR2 YFSETQ. CDR3 sequence reads: CASRWDGPSLGYTF. CDR3 DNA sequence: TGCGCCAGCAGGTGGGACGGACCCTCTCTTGGCTACACCTTC.

V gene TRBV18 combines with J gene TRBJ2-5; the D is unclear. The length of the CDR3 is 14 residues. V was cut by 4 bases and J by 3 bases, with 12 bases left in between. CDR1 KGHSH and CDR2 LQKENI come from the germline V gene. The CDR3, as DNA: TGTGCCAGCTCACACCGGAGCAGAGAAGAGACCCAGTACTTC. Translation gives CASSHRSREETQYF.

This chain links TRBV28 with TRBJ2-7, with D unclear. With 5 bases removed from V and 0 bases from J, the gap between germline ends came to 5 bases. CDR1 and CDR2 from the germline V gene are MDHEN and SYDVKM. The CDR3 covers 12 residues. The CDR3 DNA sequence: TGTGCCAGCAGTGGTAACTCCTACGAGCAGTACTTC. Residues: CASSGNSYEQYF.

Concerning this clone: The sample holds other DNA sequences that translate to the same CDR3. The chain couples TRBV6-2 or TRBV6-3 to TRBJ2-7; D remains unclear. The germline V gene encodes CDR1 MNHEY and CDR2 SVGEGT. V was trimmed by 0 bases and J by 3 bases, leaving 3 bases between them. The CDR3 runs 12 residues. CDR3 DNA: TGTGCCAGCAGTTACTCGAGCTACGAGCAGTACTTC. Encoded protein: CASSYSSYEQYF.

The rearrangement links TRBV5-6 to TRBJ2-1; 9 nucleotides line up with TRBD1. The CDR3 runs to 19 residues. Looked up from germline, CDR1 is SGHDT and CDR2 is YYEEEE. V was clipped by 4 bases and J by 0 bases; unmatched bases: 14. In nucleotides, the CDR3 is TGTGCCAGCAGCGACACCACGGACAGGGGTCCCAGCTCCTACAATGAGCAGTTCTTC. Translated, it gives CASSDTTDRGPSSYNEQFF.

The rearrangement joins TRBV3-1 (or the pseudogene TRBV3-2) to TRBJ1-2; weak D call: TRBD1 (5 bases). This CDR3 comprises 14 residues. V lost 4 bases and J 1 base, leaving 10 bases between the germline ends. Germline CDR1 reads LGHDT; CDR2 reads YNNKEL (reference sequence). Written as DNA, the CDR3 is TGTGCCAGCAGCCGAAGCGACAGTAACTATGGCTACACCTTC. Protein: CASSRSDSNYGYTF.

The chain employs TRBV6-5 and TRBJ2-2; D is unclear. CDR1 is MNHEY, CDR2 SVGAGI, per germline. This CDR3 has 14 amino acids. V lost 0 bases and J lost 6, with 8 bases in between. CDR3 nucleotide sequence: TGTGCCAGCAGTTACTCGACGGTCCCCGGGGAGCTGTTTTTT. Protein sequence: CASSYSTVPGELFF.

Only a few counts were recorded for this clone. The chain joins TRBV5-1 to TRBJ1-6; D is unclear. The CDR3 is 17 residues long. Germline V gene sequence: CDR1 SGHRS, CDR2 YFSETQ. Trimming removed 2 bases at V and 0 bases at J, with 12 bases between. CDR3 protein: CASSFDGTISYNSPLHF. The DNA for the CDR3 is TGCGCCAGCAGCTTCGACGGTACAATCTCCTATAATTCACCCCTCCACTTT. Full variable domain (missing parts from reference TRBV5-1 and TRBJ1-6): KAGVTQTPRYLIKTRGQQVTLSCSPISGHRSVSWYQQTPGQGLQFLFEYFSETQRNKGNFPGRFSGRQFSNSRSEMNVSTLELGDSALYLCASSFDGTISYNSPLHFGNGTRLTVT.

The CDR3 nucleotides read TGTGCCAGCTCCCGGGAGAGCTCTGGGGCCAACGTCCTGACTTTC. Its protein product is CASSRESSGANVLTF. V and J are TRBV5-4 and TRBJ2-6; D is possibly TRBD2 (6 bases). The CDR3 spans 15 residues. With 7 bases removed from V and 0 bases from J, the gap between germline ends came to 11 bases. Germline V gene sequence: CDR1 SGHNT, CDR2 YYREEE (reference sequence).

V is TRBV24-1 and J is TRBJ2-1; 14 nucleotides align to TRBD2. J lost 8 bases, V lost 4 bases, and 9 bases had no gene match. The CDR3 sequence is 17 residues long. The germline CDR1 and CDR2 sequences are KGHDR and SFDVKD. CDR3 sequence reads: CATSELPGTSGSDEQFF. DNA of the CDR3: TGTGCCACCAGTGAGTTACCCGGGACTAGCGGGAGTGATGAGCAGTTCTTC.